One T cell receptor beta chain is described in this entry. Its antigen is still unknown. The data stem from a study of cytomegalovirus exposure and HLA in healthy donors. V gave up 2 bases and J gave up 7 bases; unmatched junction bases: 7. The CDR3 runs 15 residues. CDR1 and CDR2 (germline): ENHRY, SYGVKD. This PCR relied on a set of 60 Vbeta primers and 13 Jbeta primers. TCRdb keeps only in-frame clones here, not all; method: immunoSEQ multiplex PCR. The sample has 85,000 to 130,000 clones, roughly 88% seen once; the top ten hold 1.2%. General study findings and limits: Accurate HLA-A and HLA-B prediction from TCR beta sequences was reported for most subjects. The authors confirmed in vitro that three CMV-associated chains were specific for CMV antigens. Of the V segments, some could not be distinguished, including TRBV6-2 and TRBV6-3, and were excluded.

Sample: PBMCs. This TCR was recovered from a woman aged 18 to 35 in good health and CMV-seronegative. The gene calls are TRBV10-3 and TRBJ1-5; 8 bases are a match to TRBD1. CDR3 protein: CAISEAGGEVQPQHF. The CDR3 DNA sequence: TGTGCCATCAGTGAGGCAGGGGGCGAAGTCCAGCCCCAGCATTTT.